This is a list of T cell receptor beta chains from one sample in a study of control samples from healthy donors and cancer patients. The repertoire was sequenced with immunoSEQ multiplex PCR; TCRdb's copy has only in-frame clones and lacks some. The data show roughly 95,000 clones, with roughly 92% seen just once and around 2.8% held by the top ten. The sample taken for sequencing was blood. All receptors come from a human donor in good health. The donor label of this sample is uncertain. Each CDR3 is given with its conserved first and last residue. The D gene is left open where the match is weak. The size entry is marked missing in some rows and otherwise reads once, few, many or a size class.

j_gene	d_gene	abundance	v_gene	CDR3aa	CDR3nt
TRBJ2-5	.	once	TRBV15	CATGKDYQETQYF	TGTGCCACCGGGAAAGACTACCAAGAGACCCAGTACTTC
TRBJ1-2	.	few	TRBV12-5	CASGSPGKPPYGYTF	TGTGCTAGTGGTTCCCCGGGTAAGCCTCCCTATGGCTACACCTTC
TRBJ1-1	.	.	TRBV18	CASSLSMDRNTEAFF	TGTGCCAGCTCGCTCTCTATGGACCGGAACACTGAAGCTTTCTTT
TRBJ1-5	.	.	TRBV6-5	CASIEGNNQPQHF	TGTGCCTCGATAGAGGGGAACAATCAGCCCCAGCATTTT
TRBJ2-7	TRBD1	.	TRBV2	CASRGRGQGSEQYF	TGTGCCAGCAGGGGGCGGGGACAGGGTTCCGAGCAGTACTTC
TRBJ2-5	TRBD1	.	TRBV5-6	CASRADRVSETQYF	TGTGCCAGCAGGGCGGACAGGGTTAGTGAGACCCAGTACTTC
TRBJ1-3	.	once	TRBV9	CASSVTPESGNTIYF	TGTGCCAGCAGCGTGACCCCCGAATCTGGAAACACCATATATTTT
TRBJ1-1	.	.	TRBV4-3	CASSQDWLTGNTEAFF	TGCGCCAGCAGCCAAGATTGGCTTACGGGGAACACTGAAGCTTTCTTT
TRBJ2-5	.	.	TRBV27	CASSLFGERQLETQYF	TGTGCCAGCAGTCTCTTCGGGGAGCGTCAGCTGGAGACCCAGTACTTC
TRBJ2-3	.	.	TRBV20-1	CSASIRDLEHGTQYF	TGCAGTGCTAGTATAAGGGACCTCGAGCACGGTACGCAGTATTTT
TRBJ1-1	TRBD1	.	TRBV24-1	CATSPRDREGEAFF	TGTGCCACGTCCCCCCGGGACAGGGAGGGTGAAGCTTTCTTT
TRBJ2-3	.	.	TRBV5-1	CASSLAVETDTQYF	TGCGCCAGCAGCTTGGCCGTGGAGACAGATACGCAGTATTTT
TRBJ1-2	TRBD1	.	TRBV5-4	CASSAGQGGYGYTF	TGTGCCAGCAGCGCGGGCCAGGGGGGCTATGGCTACACCTTC
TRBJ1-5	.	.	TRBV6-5	CASSSSVSNQPQHF	TGTGCCAGCAGCTCTTCGGTGAGCAATCAGCCCCAGCATTTT
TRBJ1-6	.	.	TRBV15	CATSRVAMEGVGSPLHF	TGTGCCACCAGCAGAGTTGCGATGGAGGGGGTCGGTTCACCCCTCCACTTT
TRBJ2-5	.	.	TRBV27	CASSEGVSAQETQYF	TGTGCCAGCAGTGAAGGGGTGTCGGCCCAAGAGACCCAGTACTTC
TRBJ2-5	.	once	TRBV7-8	CASSSLSPKETQYF	TGTGCCAGCAGCTCTTTGTCTCCCAAAGAGACCCAGTACTTC
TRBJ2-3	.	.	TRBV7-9	CASSFPLTDTQYF	TGTGCCAGCAGCTTTCCTCTCACAGATACGCAGTATTTT
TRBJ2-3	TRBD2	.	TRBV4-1	CASSQAPSGGPADTQYF	TGCGCCAGCAGCCAAGCCCCTAGCGGGGGGCCTGCAGATACGCAGTATTTT
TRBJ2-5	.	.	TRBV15	CATRGRPQETQYF	TGTGCCACCAGGGGGCGGCCTCAAGAGACCCAGTACTTC
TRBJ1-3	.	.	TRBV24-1	CATSGHRVGNTIYF	TGTGCCACCAGCGGACACAGGGTTGGAAACACCATATATTTT
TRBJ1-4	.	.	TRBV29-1	CSARDGATNEKLFF	TGCAGCGCCCGGGACGGCGCAACTAATGAAAAACTGTTTTTT
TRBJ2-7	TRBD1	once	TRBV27	CASKPGTGVYEQYF	TGTGCCAGCAAACCCGGGACAGGGGTTTACGAGCAGTACTTC
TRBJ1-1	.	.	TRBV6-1	CASSDFWSEAFF	TGTGCCAGCAGTGATTTTTGGTCTGAAGCTTTCTTT
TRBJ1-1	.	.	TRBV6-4	CASSVETGTEAFF	TGTGCCAGCAGTGTCGAGACAGGTACTGAAGCTTTCTTT
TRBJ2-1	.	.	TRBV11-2	CASSSVDTGNYNEQFF	TGTGCCAGCAGCTCCGTAGATACAGGGAATTACAATGAGCAGTTCTTC
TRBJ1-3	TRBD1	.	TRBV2	CASRDRVSSGNTIYF	TGTGCCAGCAGAGACAGGGTGAGCTCTGGAAACACCATATATTTT
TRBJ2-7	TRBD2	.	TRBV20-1	CSASQRGGLNEQYF	TGCAGTGCTAGTCAGCGGGGGGGCCTTAACGAGCAGTACTTC
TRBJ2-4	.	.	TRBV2	CASSEAYPGNIQYF	TGTGCCAGCAGTGAAGCGTACCCGGGCAACATTCAGTACTTC
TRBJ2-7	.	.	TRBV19	CASSISLGSEQYF	TGTGCCAGTAGTATAAGTCTGGGAAGCGAGCAGTACTTC
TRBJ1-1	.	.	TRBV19	CASSIFGGSTEAFF	TGTGCCAGTAGTATTTTTGGGGGGAGCACTGAAGCTTTCTTT
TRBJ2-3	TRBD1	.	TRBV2	CASSPRGQGAQYF	TGTGCCAGCAGCCCCCGGGGCCAGGGGGCGCAGTATTTT
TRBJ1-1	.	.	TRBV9	CASSEDGRNTEAFF	TGTGCCAGCAGCGAGGACGGGCGGAACACTGAAGCTTTCTTT
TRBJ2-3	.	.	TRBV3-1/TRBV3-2	CASSRGNGVDTQYF	TGTGCCAGCAGCCGGGGTAATGGCGTAGATACGCAGTATTTT
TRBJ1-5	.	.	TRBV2	CASSEWGVRANQPQHF	TGTGCCAGCAGTGAATGGGGTGTGAGGGCCAATCAGCCCCAGCATTTT
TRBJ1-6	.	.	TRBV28	CASSLPGLALNSPLHF	TGTGCCAGCAGCCTCCCTGGGTTGGCGCTCAATTCACCCCTCCACTTT
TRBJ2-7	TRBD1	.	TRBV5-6	CASSYGTGSSYEQYF	TGTGCCAGCAGCTATGGGACAGGGAGTTCCTACGAGCAGTACTTC
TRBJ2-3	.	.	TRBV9	CASSGTYGPDTQYF	TGTGCCAGCAGCGGCACTTATGGACCAGATACGCAGTATTTT
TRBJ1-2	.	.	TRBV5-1	CASSLQGEDGYTF	TGCGCCAGCAGCCTACAGGGTGAAGATGGCTACACCTTC
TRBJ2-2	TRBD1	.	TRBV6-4	CASRDRNTGELFF	TGTGCCAGCCGGGACAGGAACACCGGGGAGCTGTTTTTT
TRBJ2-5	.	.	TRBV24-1	CATSLDSRETQYF	TGTGCCACCAGTTTGGACAGCCGAGAGACCCAGTACTTC
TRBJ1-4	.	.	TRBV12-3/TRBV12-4	CASSPGQSEKLFF	TGTGCCAGCAGCCCTGGACAGAGTGAAAAACTGTTTTTT
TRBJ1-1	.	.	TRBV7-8	CASSLQGYTEAFF	TGTGCCAGCAGTTTACAGGGATACACTGAAGCTTTCTTT
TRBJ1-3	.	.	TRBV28	CASSLARVAGNTIYF	TGTGCCAGCAGTTTAGCCAGGGTAGCTGGAAACACCATATATTTT
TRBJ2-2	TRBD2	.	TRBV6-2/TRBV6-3	CASSYSLAGPGELFF	TGTGCCAGCAGTTACTCTCTAGCGGGGCCCGGGGAGCTGTTTTTT
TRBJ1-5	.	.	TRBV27	CASSGGGQPQHF	TGTGCCAGCAGTGGAGGGGGACAGCCCCAGCATTTT
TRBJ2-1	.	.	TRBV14	CASSPLDSLGSYNEQFF	TGTGCCAGCAGCCCCCTAGACAGTCTTGGGAGTTACAATGAGCAGTTCTTC
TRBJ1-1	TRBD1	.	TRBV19	CASSNYRGRSNTEAFF	TGTGCCAGTAGCAACTACAGGGGGAGGTCGAACACTGAAGCTTTCTTT
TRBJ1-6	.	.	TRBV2	CASSEARVGQFYNSPLHF	TGTGCCAGCAGTGAAGCTAGGGTAGGACAGTTCTATAATTCACCCCTCCACTTT
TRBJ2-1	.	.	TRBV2	CASSGSWGQYNEQFF	TGTGCCAGCAGTGGTTCCTGGGGCCAATACAATGAGCAGTTCTTC
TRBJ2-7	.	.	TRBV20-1	CSASTDSYEQYF	TGCAGTGCTAGTACCGACAGTTACGAGCAGTACTTC
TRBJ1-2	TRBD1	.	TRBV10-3	CAIREDLTQGDNYGYTF	TGTGCCATCAGGGAGGACCTTACCCAGGGGGACAACTATGGCTACACCTTC
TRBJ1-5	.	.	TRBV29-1	CSVARDSNQPQHF	TGCAGCGTTGCCCGGGACAGCAATCAGCCCCAGCATTTT
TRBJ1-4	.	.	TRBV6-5	CASRGTDEKLFF	TGTGCCAGCAGGGGGACGGATGAAAAACTGTTTTTT
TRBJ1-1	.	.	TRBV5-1	CASSLAGRGLNTEAFF	TGCGCCAGCAGCTTGGCGGGCAGGGGATTGAACACTGAAGCTTTCTTT
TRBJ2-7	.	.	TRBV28	CASSPWEHEQYF	TGTGCCAGCAGTCCCTGGGAGCACGAGCAGTACTTC
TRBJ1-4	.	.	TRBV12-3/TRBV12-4	CASRGMGGSLFF	TGTGCCAGCAGGGGGATGGGAGGGTCGCTGTTTTTT
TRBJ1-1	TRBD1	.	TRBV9	CASSPGQGFGETEAFF	TGTGCCAGCAGCCCTGGACAGGGGTTTGGGGAAACTGAAGCTTTCTTT